The rows below give T cell receptor beta chains drawn from one sample of a study of PD-1 blockade in classical Hodgkin lymphoma. Method: immunoSEQ multiplex PCR; TCRdb's copy keeps in-frame clones and lacks some. The sample lists about 43,000 clones, about 65% occurring once. The sequences come from peripheral blood mononuclear cells (PBMCs), collected before the second cycle of nivolumab. These TCRs come from a human donor with classical Hodgkin lymphoma. Both conserved end residues are trimmed from each CDR3. The order of the fields is J gene, V gene, CDR3 protein.

TRBJ1-1 | TRBV5-6 | ASSSPQGNTEAF
TRBJ2-7 | TRBV10-3 | AISESSGTSYEQY
TRBJ2-2 | TRBV6-5 | ASSYSSGFGELF
TRBJ2-7 | TRBV5-1 | ASSLTSGYYEQY
TRBJ2-3 | TRBV7-9 | ASGETRSGSTDTQY
TRBJ1-3 | TRBV19 | ASSTIEGPEY
TRBJ1-4 | TRBV25-1 | ASSADRGREKLF
TRBJ2-3 | TRBV9 | ASSVYGSTDTQY
TRBJ2-7 | TRBV9 | ASSAGTGSDEQY
TRBJ2-3 | TRBV2 | ASSESDTQY